This entry describes one T cell receptor (beta chain). The sample comes from a study of T cell changes during pregnancy in multiple sclerosis. The CDR3 spans 18 residues. The V and J ends lost 0 bases and 5 bases, in that order; junction bases with no gene match: 5. Germline CDR1 SGHAT, CDR2 FQNNGV. Here immunoSEQ multiplex PCR was the method, and the copy in TCRdb shows in-frame clones only, minus some. The table has roughly 47,000 clones, nearly 90% seen once; the top ten hold roughly 1.2%. The source is a female donor with multiple sclerosis, enrolled in a pregnancy study. The chain combines TRBV11-2 with TRBJ2-3; 16 bases match TRBD2. Material: CD4+ T cells from peripheral blood mononuclear cells, obtained after pregnancy. CDR3 DNA sequence: TGTGCCAGCAGCTTAGAAATGGGACTAGCGGGAGGGCGAGATACGCAGTATTTT. Protein: CASSLEMGLAGGRDTQYF.